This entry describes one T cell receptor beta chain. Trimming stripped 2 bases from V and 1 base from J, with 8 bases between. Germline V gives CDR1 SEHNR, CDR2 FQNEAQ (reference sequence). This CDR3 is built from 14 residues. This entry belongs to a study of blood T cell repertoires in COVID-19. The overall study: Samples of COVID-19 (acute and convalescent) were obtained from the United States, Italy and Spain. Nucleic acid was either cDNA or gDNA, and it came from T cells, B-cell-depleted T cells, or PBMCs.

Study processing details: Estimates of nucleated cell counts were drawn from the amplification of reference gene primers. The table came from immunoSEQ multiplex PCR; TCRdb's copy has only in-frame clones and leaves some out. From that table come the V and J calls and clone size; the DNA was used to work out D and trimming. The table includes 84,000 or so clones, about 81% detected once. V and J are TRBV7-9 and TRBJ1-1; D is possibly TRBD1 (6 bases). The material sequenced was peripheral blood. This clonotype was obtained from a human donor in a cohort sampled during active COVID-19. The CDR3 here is CASSLTGTNTEAFF. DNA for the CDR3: TGTGCCAGCAGCTTAACAGGGACGAACACTGAAGCTTTCTTT.